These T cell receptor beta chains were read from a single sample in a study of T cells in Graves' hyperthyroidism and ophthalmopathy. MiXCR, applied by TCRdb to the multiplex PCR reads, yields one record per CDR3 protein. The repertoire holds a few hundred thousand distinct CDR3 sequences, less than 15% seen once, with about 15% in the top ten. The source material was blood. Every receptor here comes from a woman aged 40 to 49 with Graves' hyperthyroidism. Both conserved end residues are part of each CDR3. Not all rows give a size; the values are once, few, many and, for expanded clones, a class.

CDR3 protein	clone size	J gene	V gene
CASSLGTTYEQYF	many	TRBJ2-7	TRBV12-3/TRBV12-4
CSASGGTVWADTQYF	NA	TRBJ2-3	TRBV20-1
CSAKRDQGLSPLHF	few	TRBJ1-6	TRBV20-1
CASSFTQGIGHDEQFF	NA	TRBJ2-1	TRBV27
CASREASDTGELFF	many	TRBJ2-2	TRBV5-1
CASRAQGRSEKLFF	many	TRBJ1-4	TRBV2
CASSRPTSGRALNEQFF	NA	TRBJ2-1	TRBV3-1
CASSLKGEGMNTEAFF	many	TRBJ1-1	TRBV5-4
CASSLDGGPEAFF	many	TRBJ1-1	TRBV5-1
CASSLYAGGTEAFF	many	TRBJ1-1	TRBV28
CASSQEYQETQYF	NA	TRBJ2-5	TRBV2
CASSRDNSGSNEQFF	many	TRBJ2-1	TRBV28
CASSLQPGVMNTEAFF	many	TRBJ1-1	TRBV27
CASSPYRDNNGYTF	few	TRBJ1-2	TRBV28
CASSRRTSGFTDTQYF	few	TRBJ2-3	TRBV7-2
CASSLESQNHEQYF	many	TRBJ2-7	TRBV5-1
CASSSAPETQYF	NA	TRBJ2-5	TRBV6-1
CASSALSPGWGETQYF	NA	TRBJ2-5	TRBV18
CSANLAGGPEQYF	NA	TRBJ2-7	TRBV20-1
CASSTGTKTYEQYF	NA	TRBJ2-7	TRBV19
CASSPTGFGETQYF	NA	TRBJ2-5	TRBV12-3/TRBV12-4
CASSPQGGEQYF	many	TRBJ2-7	TRBV5-1
CSARAPRLGTEAFF	NA	TRBJ1-1	TRBV20-1
CASSLGVGTSYNEQFF	many	TRBJ2-1	TRBV11-3
CASSWGQGAEEQYF	many	TRBJ2-7	TRBV7-6
CASSTGFGAGGYTF	many	TRBJ1-2	TRBV7-8
CSVEDGTGYTEAFF	few	TRBJ1-1	TRBV29-1
CASSPLGGGLREQYF	many	TRBJ2-7	TRBV7-2
CASSLRRVTGELFF	few	TRBJ2-2	TRBV19
CATSDRSGTGIHEQYF	NA	TRBJ2-7	TRBV24-1
CASSAPGGHAQAEAFF	NA	TRBJ1-1	TRBV3-1
CASSPLAGGSTDTQYF	many	TRBJ2-3	TRBV27
CASSSNPGTGESIQYF	NA	TRBJ2-4	TRBV7-9
CAWRTGREELFF	few	TRBJ2-2	TRBV30
CASSSSGSFNEKLFF	few	TRBJ1-4	TRBV28
CASPRTEDNEQFF	many	TRBJ2-1	TRBV28
CASSFWPGKSDGELFF	NA	TRBJ2-2	TRBV28
CASRGPSATAELWEQFF	many	TRBJ2-1	TRBV12-3/TRBV12-4
CATSDPGTSDTQYF	many	TRBJ2-3	TRBV24-1
CSDGRVNTEAFF	NA	TRBJ1-1	TRBV20-1
CASSLDSLIVGSPLHF	many	TRBJ1-6	TRBV5-1